A selection of T cell receptor beta chains follows, all from one sample in a study of cytomegalovirus exposure and HLA in healthy donors. Measured with immunoSEQ multiplex PCR; TCRdb has only the in-frame clones, and not every one. The sample lists some 110,000 clones, less than 85% occurring once. The sequencing sample was made of PBMCs. These receptors were taken from a man aged 50 to 60 in good health and CMV-seropositive. The CDR3 runs from the conserved cysteine through the conserved F or W. The order of the fields is CDR3 protein, CDR3 DNA, clone size, V gene, J gene, D gene. The D gene is left open where the match is weak. Size values are once, few and many counts, or a class for expanded clones, and some rows have none.

CASSSPGQALETQYF	TGTGCCAGCAGCTCGCCGGGACAGGCTCTGGAGACCCAGTACTTC	.	TRBV7-9	TRBJ2-5	TRBD1
CASSSTGAGANVLTF	TGTGCCAGCAGTTCAACAGGGGCTGGGGCCAACGTCCTGACTTTC	.	TRBV27	TRBJ2-6	TRBD1
CASSPGAVNEKLFF	TGTGCCAGCTCACCAGGAGCGGTTAATGAAAAACTGTTTTTT	.	TRBV18	TRBJ1-4	.
CASSGLAGTGELFF	TGTGCCAGCAGCGGACTAGCTGGCACCGGGGAGCTGTTTTTT	once	TRBV7-7	TRBJ2-2	TRBD2
CASSLSASTDTQYF	TGTGCCAGCTCACTCAGTGCTAGCACAGATACGCAGTATTTT	.	TRBV18	TRBJ2-3	.
CASTFQGEETQYF	TGTGCCAGCACTTTCCAGGGGGAAGAGACCCAGTACTTC	.	TRBV2	TRBJ2-5	TRBD1
CASSSEQGPMRGYTF	TGTGCCAGCAGCTCTGAACAGGGCCCAATGAGGGGCTACACCTTC	.	TRBV28	TRBJ1-2	.
CASSFGTGRTARGYTF	TGTGCCAGCAGCTTTGGGACAGGGAGAACGGCTAGAGGCTACACCTTC	few	TRBV5-6	TRBJ1-2	TRBD1
CASSPRSSPNQPQHF	TGTGCCAGCAGCCCCCGGTCGAGCCCCAATCAGCCCCAGCATTTT	.	TRBV11-2	TRBJ1-5	.
CASSPPLSPGELFF	TGTGCCAGCTCACCACCTTTGTCTCCCGGGGAGCTGTTTTTT	once	TRBV18	TRBJ2-2	.
CASSLGVDRGEAIYF	TGCGCCAGCAGCTTGGGGGTCGACAGGGGCGAAGCCATATATTTT	.	TRBV5-1	TRBJ1-3	TRBD1
CASSLAGGTQYF	TGTGCCAGCAGCTTAGCCGGGGGTACGCAGTATTTT	.	TRBV11-3	TRBJ2-3	.
CASSFSRGYEQYF	TGTGCCAGCAGCTTTTCTAGAGGCTACGAGCAGTACTTC	few	TRBV5-5	TRBJ2-7	.
CASSPRGGLTGQYF	TGTGCCAGCTCACCACGGGGCGGCCTAACGGGGCAGTACTTC	.	TRBV18	TRBJ2-7	.
CASSSKLAVSSYEQYF	TGTGCCAGCAGCTCCAAGCTAGCGGTTAGCTCCTACGAGCAGTACTTC	once	TRBV11-2	TRBJ2-7	TRBD2
CASQGQLDTGELFF	TGTGCCAGTCAGGGGCAACTGGACACCGGGGAGCTGTTTTTT	once	TRBV19	TRBJ2-2	.
CASSQPGEEGYGYTF	TGCGCCAGCAGCCAACCCGGTGAGGAGGGCTATGGCTACACCTTC	once	TRBV5-1	TRBJ1-2	.
CASSLGAGGYEQYF	TGCGCCAGCAGCTTGGGCGCGGGGGGATACGAGCAGTACTTC	few	TRBV5-1	TRBJ2-7	TRBD2